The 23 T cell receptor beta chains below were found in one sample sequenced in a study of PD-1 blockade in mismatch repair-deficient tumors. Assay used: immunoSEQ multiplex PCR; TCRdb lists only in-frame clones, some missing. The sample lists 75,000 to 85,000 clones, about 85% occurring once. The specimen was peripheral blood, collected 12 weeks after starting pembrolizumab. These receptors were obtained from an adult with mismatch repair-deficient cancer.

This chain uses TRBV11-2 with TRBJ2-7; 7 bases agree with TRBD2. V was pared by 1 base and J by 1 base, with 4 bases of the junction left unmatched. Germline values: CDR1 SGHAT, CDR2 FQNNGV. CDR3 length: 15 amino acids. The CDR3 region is CASSLGAGGSYEQYF. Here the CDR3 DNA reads TGTGCCAGCAGCTTAGGGGCCGGGGGGTCCTACGAGCAGTACTTC. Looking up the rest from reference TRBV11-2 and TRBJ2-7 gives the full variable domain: EAGVAQSPRYKIIEKRQSVAFWCNPISGHATLYWYQQILGQGPKLLIQFQNNGVVDDSQLPKDRFSAERLKGVDSTLKIQPAKLEDSAVYLCASSLGAGGSYEQYFGPGTRLTVT.

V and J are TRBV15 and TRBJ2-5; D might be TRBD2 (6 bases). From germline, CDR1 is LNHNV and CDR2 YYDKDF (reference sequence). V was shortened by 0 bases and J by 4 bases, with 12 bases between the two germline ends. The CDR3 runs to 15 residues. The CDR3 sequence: CATSRERLALETQYF. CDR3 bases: TGTGCCACCAGCAGAGAACGGCTAGCGTTAGAGACCCAGTACTTC.

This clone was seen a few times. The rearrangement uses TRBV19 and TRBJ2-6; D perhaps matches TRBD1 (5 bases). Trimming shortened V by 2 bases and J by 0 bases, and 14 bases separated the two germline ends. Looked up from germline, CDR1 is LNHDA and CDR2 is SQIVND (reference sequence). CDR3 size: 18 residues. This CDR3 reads CASSIRTQTVSGANVLTF. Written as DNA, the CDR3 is TGTGCCAGTAGTATAAGGACACAAACCGTCTCTGGGGCCAACGTCCTGACTTTC.

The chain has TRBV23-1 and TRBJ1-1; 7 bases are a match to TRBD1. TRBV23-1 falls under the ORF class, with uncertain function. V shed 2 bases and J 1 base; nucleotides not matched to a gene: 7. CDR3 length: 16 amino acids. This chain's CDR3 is CASSQGTARGNTEAFF. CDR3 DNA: TGCGCCAGCAGTCAAGGGACAGCAAGGGGGAACACTGAAGCTTTCTTT.

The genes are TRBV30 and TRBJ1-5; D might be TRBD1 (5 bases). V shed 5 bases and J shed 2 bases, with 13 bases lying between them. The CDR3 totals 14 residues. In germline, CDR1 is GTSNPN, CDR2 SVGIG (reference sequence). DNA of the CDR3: TGTGCCTGGGGGACTTCGGGGGGCAATCAGCCCCAGCATTTT. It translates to CAWGTSGGNQPQHF.

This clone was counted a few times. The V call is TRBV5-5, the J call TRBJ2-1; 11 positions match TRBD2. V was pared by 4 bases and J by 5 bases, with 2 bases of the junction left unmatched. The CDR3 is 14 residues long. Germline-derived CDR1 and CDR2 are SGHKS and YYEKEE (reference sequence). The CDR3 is CASSPTSGNNEQFF. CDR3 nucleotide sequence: TGTGCCAGCAGCCCGACTAGCGGGAACAATGAGCAGTTCTTC.

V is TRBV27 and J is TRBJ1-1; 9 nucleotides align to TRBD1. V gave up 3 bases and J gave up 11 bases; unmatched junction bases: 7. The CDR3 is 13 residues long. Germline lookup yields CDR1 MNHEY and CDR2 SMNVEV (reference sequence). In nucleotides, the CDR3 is TGTGCCAGCAGTTTGATGGACAGGGGTACGGCTTTCTTT. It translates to CASSLMDRGTAFF.

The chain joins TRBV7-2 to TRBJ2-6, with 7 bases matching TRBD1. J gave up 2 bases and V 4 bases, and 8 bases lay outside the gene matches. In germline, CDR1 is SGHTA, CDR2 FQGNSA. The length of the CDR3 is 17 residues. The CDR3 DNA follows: TGTGCCAGCAGCTCAAGAGGACAGGCCCCTGGGGCCAACGTCCTGACTTTC. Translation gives CASSSRGQAPGANVLTF.

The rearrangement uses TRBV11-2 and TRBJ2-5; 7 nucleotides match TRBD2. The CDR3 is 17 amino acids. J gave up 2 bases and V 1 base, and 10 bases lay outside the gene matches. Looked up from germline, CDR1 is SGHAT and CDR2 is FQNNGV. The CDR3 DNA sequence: TGTGCCAGCAGCTTAGGAGTGCTCGCTAGCGGACAAGAGACCCAGTACTTC. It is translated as CASSLGVLASGQETQYF.

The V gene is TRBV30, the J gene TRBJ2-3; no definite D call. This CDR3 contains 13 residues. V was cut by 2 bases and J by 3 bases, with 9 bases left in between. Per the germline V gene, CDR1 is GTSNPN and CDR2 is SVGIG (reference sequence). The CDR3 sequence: CAWSYPGTDTQYF. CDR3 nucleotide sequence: TGTGCCTGGAGTTACCCAGGTACAGATACGCAGTATTTT.

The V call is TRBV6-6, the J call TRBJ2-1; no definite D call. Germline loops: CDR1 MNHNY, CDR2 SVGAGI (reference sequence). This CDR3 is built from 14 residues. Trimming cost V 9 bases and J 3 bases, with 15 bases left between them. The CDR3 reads CASSVVPLYNEQFF. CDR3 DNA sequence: TGTGCCAGTTCGGTAGTGCCCCTCTACAATGAGCAGTTCTTC.

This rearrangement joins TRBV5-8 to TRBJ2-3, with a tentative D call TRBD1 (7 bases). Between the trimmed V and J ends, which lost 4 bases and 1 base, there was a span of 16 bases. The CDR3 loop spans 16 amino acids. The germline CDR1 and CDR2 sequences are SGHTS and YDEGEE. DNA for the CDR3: TGTGCCAGCAGCGTCCACAGGGGCGGGGGCACAGATACGCAGTATTTT. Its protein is CASSVHRGGGTDTQYF.

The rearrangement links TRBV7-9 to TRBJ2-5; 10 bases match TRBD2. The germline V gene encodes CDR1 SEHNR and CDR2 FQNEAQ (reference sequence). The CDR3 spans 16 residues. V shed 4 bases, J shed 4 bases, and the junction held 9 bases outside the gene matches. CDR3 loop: CASSYLAGGFTETQYF. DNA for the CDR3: TGTGCCAGCAGCTACTTAGCGGGAGGTTTCACAGAGACCCAGTACTTC. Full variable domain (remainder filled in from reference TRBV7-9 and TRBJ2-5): DTGVSQNPRHKITKRGQNVTFRCDPISEHNRLYWYRQTLGQGPEFLTYFQNEAQLEKSRLLSDRFSAERPKGSFSTLEIQRTEQGDSAMYLCASSYLAGGFTETQYFGPGTRLLVL.

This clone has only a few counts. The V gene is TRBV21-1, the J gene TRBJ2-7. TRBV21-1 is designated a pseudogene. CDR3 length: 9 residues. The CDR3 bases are TGTGCCAGCAGCTACGAGCAGTACTTC. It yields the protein CASSYEQYF.

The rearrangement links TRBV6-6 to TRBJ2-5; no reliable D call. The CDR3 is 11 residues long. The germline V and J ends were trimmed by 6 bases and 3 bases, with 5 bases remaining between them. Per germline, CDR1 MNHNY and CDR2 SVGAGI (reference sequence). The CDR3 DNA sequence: TGTGCCAGCAGCATAAAAGAGACCCAGTACTTC. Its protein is CASSIKETQYF.

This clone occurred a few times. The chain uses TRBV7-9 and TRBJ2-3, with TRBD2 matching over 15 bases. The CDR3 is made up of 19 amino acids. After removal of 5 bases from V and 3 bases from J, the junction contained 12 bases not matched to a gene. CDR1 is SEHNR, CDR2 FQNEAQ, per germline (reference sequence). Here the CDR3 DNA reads TGTGCCAGCAGCCAACCCTTAGCAGGGACTAGCGGGAGGACAGATACGCAGTATTTT. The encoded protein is CASSQPLAGTSGRTDTQYF.

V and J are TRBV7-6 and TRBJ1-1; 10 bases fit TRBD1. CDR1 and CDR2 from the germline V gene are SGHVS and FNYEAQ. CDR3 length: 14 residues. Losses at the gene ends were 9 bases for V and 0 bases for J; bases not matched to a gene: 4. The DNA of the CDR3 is TGTGCCAGTTGGGACAGGGGACTGAACACTGAAGCTTTCTTT. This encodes CASWDRGLNTEAFF.

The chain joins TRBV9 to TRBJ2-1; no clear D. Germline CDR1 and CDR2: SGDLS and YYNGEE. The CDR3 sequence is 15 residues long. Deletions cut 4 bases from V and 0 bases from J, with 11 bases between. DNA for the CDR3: TGTGCCAGCAGCCCAGGTTCCGCCTCCTACAATGAGCAGTTCTTC. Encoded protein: CASSPGSASYNEQFF.

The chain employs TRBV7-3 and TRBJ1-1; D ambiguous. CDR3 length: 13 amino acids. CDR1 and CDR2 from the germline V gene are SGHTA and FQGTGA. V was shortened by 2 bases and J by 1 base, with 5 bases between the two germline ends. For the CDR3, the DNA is TGTGCCAGCAGCTTATCCGGGAACACTGAAGCTTTCTTT. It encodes CASSLSGNTEAFF.

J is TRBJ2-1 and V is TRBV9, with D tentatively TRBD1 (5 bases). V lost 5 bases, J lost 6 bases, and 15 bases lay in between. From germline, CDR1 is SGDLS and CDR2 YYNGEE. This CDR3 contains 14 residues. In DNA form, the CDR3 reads TGTGCCAGCAGAATATATAACAGGAGCAATGAGCAGTTCTTC. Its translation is CASRIYNRSNEQFF.

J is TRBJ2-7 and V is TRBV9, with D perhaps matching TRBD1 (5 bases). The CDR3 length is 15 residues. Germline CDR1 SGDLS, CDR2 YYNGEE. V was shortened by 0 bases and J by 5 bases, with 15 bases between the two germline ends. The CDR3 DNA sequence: TGTGCCAGCAGCGTAGATGGTGGGGCCGCCGACGAGCAGTACTTC. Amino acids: CASSVDGGAADEQYF.

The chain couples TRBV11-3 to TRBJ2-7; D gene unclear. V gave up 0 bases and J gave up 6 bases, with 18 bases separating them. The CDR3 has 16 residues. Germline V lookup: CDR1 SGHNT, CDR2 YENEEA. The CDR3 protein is CASSLDPSSWLGEQYF. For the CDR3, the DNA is TGTGCCAGCAGCTTAGACCCGAGTAGCTGGTTGGGCGAGCAGTACTTC.

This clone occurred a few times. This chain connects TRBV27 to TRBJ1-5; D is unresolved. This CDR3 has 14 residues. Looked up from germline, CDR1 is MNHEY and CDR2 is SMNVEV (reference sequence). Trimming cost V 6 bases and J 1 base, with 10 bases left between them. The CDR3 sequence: CASSRDRSNQPQHF. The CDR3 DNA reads TGTGCCAGCAGCCGCGATAGGAGCAATCAGCCCCAGCATTTT.